A single sample gave rise to the 16 T cell receptor beta chains below, sequenced in a study of T cells in localized non-small cell lung cancer. TCRdb keeps only in-frame clones here, not all; method: immunoSEQ multiplex PCR. The top ten clones hold 1.5% to 2% of a sample with 100,000 to 150,000 clones, around 92% of them seen once. The material sequenced was peripheral blood, taken before any cancer treatment. These receptors came from a female donor at least 60 years old with stage I lung adenocarcinoma.

The V and J genes are TRBV4-2 and TRBJ2-2; D uncertain. The CDR3 runs to 14 residues. Trimming took off 1 base at V and 5 bases at J, with 8 bases between the two ends. Germline V gene lookup returns CDR1 LGHNA and CDR2 YNFKEQ. In nucleotides, the CDR3 is TGTGCCAGCAGCCAAGGAAAGTTGACCGGGGAGCTGTTTTTT. Translated: CASSQGKLTGELFF.

The rearrangement links TRBV5-1 to TRBJ2-1, with a weak D call TRBD1 (6 bases). CDR3 length equals 15 residues. Germline CDR1 reads SGHRS; CDR2 reads YFSETQ. Trimming took off 2 bases at V and 4 bases at J, with 13 bases between the two ends. CDR3 loop: CASSFQGRGYNEQFF. CDR3 DNA: TGCGCCAGCAGCTTTCAGGGCAGGGGTTACAATGAGCAGTTCTTC.

The CDR3 loop is CASSQGGRASEAFF. CDR3 nucleotide sequence: TGCGCCAGCAGCCAAGGGGGCAGGGCCTCTGAAGCTTTCTTT. The chain recombines TRBV4-1 with TRBJ1-1; D is perhaps TRBD1 (5 bases). Germline V gene lookup returns CDR1 MGHRA and CDR2 YSYEKL. The ends were cut back, 1 base at V and 6 bases at J, with 12 bases in the middle. The length of the CDR3 is 14 residues.

The rearrangement uses TRBV10-3 and TRBJ2-7, with 7 bases fitting TRBD2. The CDR3 sequence is 14 residues long. Germline trimming cut 3 bases from V and 2 bases from J; bases unmatched to any gene: 4. From germline, CDR1 is ENHRY and CDR2 SYGVKD. The CDR3 spells CAISDLREPYEQYF. Here the CDR3 DNA reads TGTGCCATCAGTGATTTGCGGGAGCCCTACGAGCAGTACTTC.

The rearrangement joins TRBV4-1 to TRBJ2-1; D is perhaps TRBD2 (7 bases). The V gene lost 1 base and the J gene lost 0 bases, with 28 bases spanning the gap. The CDR3 length is 22 residues. CDR1 is MGHRA and CDR2 is YSYEKL in the germline V gene. The CDR3 loop is CASSQVASGGVGGGSSYNEQFF. CDR3 coding DNA: TGCGCCAGCAGCCAAGTGGCTTCGGGTGGAGTGGGAGGGGGAAGCTCCTACAATGAGCAGTTCTTC.

The chain employs TRBV5-1 and TRBJ2-1, with D possibly matching TRBD2 (6 bases). Per the germline V gene, CDR1 is SGHRS and CDR2 is YFSETQ. V dropped 4 bases and J dropped 7 bases, with 27 bases sitting between them. This CDR3 region has 18 residues. The CDR3 DNA follows: TGCGCCAGCAGCACCCGGCTCCAGTCCGCGGCGGGGAGGAATGAGCAGTTCTTC. Amino acids: CASSTRLQSAAGRNEQFF.

The rearrangement links TRBV5-1 to TRBJ1-3; D possibly corresponds to TRBD1 (6 bases). CDR1 SGHRS and CDR2 YFSETQ come from the germline V gene. The CDR3 consists of 14 residues. Trimming took 2 bases from V and 4 from J, leaving 10 bases between them. The CDR3 reads CASSFTGYGNTIYF. DNA for the CDR3: TGCGCCAGCAGCTTCACAGGGTACGGAAACACCATATATTTT. Full variable domain (remainder filled in from reference TRBV5-1 and TRBJ1-3): KAGVTQTPRYLIKTRGQQVTLSCSPISGHRSVSWYQQTPGQGLQFLFEYFSETQRNKGNFPGRFSGRQFSNSRSEMNVSTLELGDSALYLCASSFTGYGNTIYFGEGSWLTVV.

The chain has TRBV28 and TRBJ2-7, with unresolved D. V lost 6 bases and J lost 3, with 12 bases in between. Germline assignment: CDR1 MDHEN and CDR2 SYDVKM. The CDR3 length is 13 residues. The CDR3 protein is CASSSPAVYEQYF. The CDR3 nucleotides read TGTGCCAGCAGCTCCCCGGCGGTCTACGAGCAGTACTTC. Complete variable domain (other parts from reference TRBV28 and TRBJ2-7): DVKVTQSSRYLVKRTGEKVFLECVQDMDHENMFWYRQDPGLGLRLIYFSYDVKMKEKGDIPEGYSVSREKKERFSLILESASTNQTSMYLCASSSPAVYEQYFGPGTRLTVT.

The chain links TRBV27 to TRBJ1-1, with TRBD1 as a possible D gene (6 bases). V was trimmed by 7 bases and J by 0 bases, leaving 12 bases between them. Germline loops: CDR1 MNHEY, CDR2 SMNVEV (reference sequence). The CDR3 covers 14 residues. The CDR3 region is CASMDSYMNTEAFF. The DNA for the CDR3 is TGTGCCAGCATGGACAGCTATATGAACACTGAAGCTTTCTTT.

The V gene is TRBV10-1, the J gene TRBJ2-7, with D uncertain. The CDR3 contains 13 residues. The V gene's germline CDR1 is WNHNN and CDR2 SYGVQD (reference sequence). V was pared by 4 bases and J by 6 bases, with 13 bases between. The CDR3 bases are TGCGCCAGCAGTGTAGGGCCTACTCTCGAGCAGTACTTC. Translating gives CASSVGPTLEQYF.

This clone was seen just once. This rearrangement joins TRBV9 to TRBJ2-3; D is unclear. Trimming left V 4 bases short and J 4 bases short, with 10 bases between. CDR3 length equals 13 residues. Per germline, CDR1 SGDLS and CDR2 YYNGEE. The CDR3: CASSPSLPDTQYF. Here the CDR3 DNA reads TGTGCCAGCAGCCCGTCACTCCCAGATACGCAGTATTTT.

The V gene is TRBV27, the J gene TRBJ1-5; D uncertain. The ends were cut back, 4 bases at V and 8 bases at J, with 15 bases in the middle. This CDR3 region has 14 residues. Germline CDR1 reads MNHEY; CDR2 reads SMNVEV (reference sequence). As DNA, the CDR3 is TGTGCCAGCAGTTCCCTGGTGGGTGGGGAGCCCCAGCATTTT. Protein product: CASSSLVGGEPQHF.

The J gene is TRBJ1-2, the V gene TRBV9, with D possibly matching TRBD1 (6 bases). The ends were cut back, 0 bases at V and 7 bases at J, with 10 bases in the middle. This CDR3 comprises 13 residues. Germline-derived CDR1 and CDR2 are SGDLS and YYNGEE. CDR3 sequence reads: CASSVGGRGGYTF. The CDR3 DNA reads TGTGCCAGCAGCGTAGGTGGCAGGGGTGGCTACACCTTC.

The chain uses TRBV4-1 and TRBJ2-3; TRBD2 matches at 7 bases. The germline gives CDR1 MGHRA, CDR2 YSYEKL. Trimming removed 3 bases from V and 1 base from J; junction bases left unmatched: 10. The CDR3 covers 17 residues. CDR3 coding DNA: TGCGCCAGCAGCCAGGGGACCCTAGCGGCATGCACAGATACGCAGTATTTT. Protein product: CASSQGTLAACTDTQYF.

The V and J genes are TRBV6-6 and TRBJ2-7, with D tentatively TRBD1 (6 bases). Trimming removed 7 bases at V and 2 bases at J, with 12 bases between. The CDR3 has 13 residues. Germline CDR1 is MNHNY and CDR2 is SVGAGI (reference sequence). CDR3 sequence: CASMSRQAYEQYF. The CDR3 nucleotides read TGTGCCAGCATGTCCCGACAGGCCTACGAGCAGTACTTC.

CDR3 region: CASTPGRLYGYTF. CDR3 bases: TGTGCCAGCACCCCGGGACGGCTCTATGGCTACACCTTC. The chain employs TRBV11-2 and TRBJ1-2, with D perhaps matching TRBD1 (5 bases). This CDR3 spans 13 amino acids. Trimming pared 7 bases from V and 4 bases from J, leaving 13 bases between. Germline V gene data show CDR1 as SGHAT and CDR2 as FQNNGV.